A selection of T cell receptor beta chains follows, all from one sample in a study of CD4+ T cells in melanoma. Some clones are missing from TCRdb's copy, which holds only in-frame ones; the method was immunoSEQ multiplex PCR. The sample records 90,000 to 130,000 clones, 92% being singletons. Sample: peripheral blood. The receptors originated from a human donor with melanoma. Both conserved end residues are trimmed from each CDR3.

cdr3_aa: ASSSRQGFGETQY
v_call: TRBV5-8
j_call: TRBJ2-5

cdr3_aa: ASSSGRAGLQQETQY
v_call: TRBV7-2
j_call: TRBJ2-5

cdr3_aa: ASSLSLRGGSLNEQF
v_call: TRBV28
j_call: TRBJ2-1

cdr3_aa: ASSLGLAGGGSSETQY
v_call: TRBV7-6
j_call: TRBJ2-5

cdr3_aa: AIRNPAGETSYEQY
v_call: TRBV10-3
j_call: TRBJ2-7

cdr3_aa: ASSVQREGEQY
v_call: TRBV6-1
j_call: TRBJ2-7

cdr3_aa: AISERQEPGELF
v_call: TRBV10-3
j_call: TRBJ2-2

cdr3_aa: ASSTTGGNTEAF
v_call: TRBV9
j_call: TRBJ1-1

cdr3_aa: ASRPSRGLSYEQY
v_call: TRBV6-5
j_call: TRBJ2-7

cdr3_aa: ASSLRGLAGGTGELF
v_call: TRBV6-4
j_call: TRBJ2-2

cdr3_aa: ATSEGFGYEQY
v_call: TRBV7-9
j_call: TRBJ2-7

cdr3_aa: ASRRPGTGPNTQY
v_call: TRBV7-9
j_call: TRBJ2-3

cdr3_aa: ASRGPGVYNEQF
v_call: TRBV9
j_call: TRBJ2-1

cdr3_aa: ASSLDRGQETQY
v_call: TRBV7-8
j_call: TRBJ2-5

cdr3_aa: ASSGGRGEKLF
v_call: TRBV2
j_call: TRBJ1-4

cdr3_aa: ASSLEVGSNQPQH
v_call: TRBV5-1
j_call: TRBJ1-5

cdr3_aa: ASSQGHSGNTIY
v_call: TRBV7-3
j_call: TRBJ1-3

cdr3_aa: AWNRGRETQY
v_call: TRBV30
j_call: TRBJ2-5

cdr3_aa: ASSLGLGKDGYT
v_call: TRBV13
j_call: TRBJ1-2

cdr3_aa: ASGRQGLSTDTQY
v_call: TRBV12-5
j_call: TRBJ2-3

cdr3_aa: ASSLALLGYT
v_call: TRBV5-6
j_call: TRBJ1-2

cdr3_aa: ASSLEGEQF
v_call: TRBV7-2
j_call: TRBJ2-1